This TCR beta chain was found in a study of graft-versus-host responses after intestinal transplantation. Study at large: Anti-thymocyte globulin induction was given to all recipients, followed by tacrolimus and steroids for around three years.

Overall study findings and caveats: The recipient marrow held GvH clones, and some of them showed up first in ileum or blood. The study associated peak circulating GvH clone levels with early post-transplant HvG declines.

Notes on this clone: The antigen remains undetermined.

TCRdb keeps only in-frame clones here, not all; method: immunoSEQ multiplex PCR. Here the sample spans 80,000 to 100,000 clones, roughly 90% being singletons. Trimming took off 0 bases at V and 2 bases at J, with 19 bases between the two ends. Per germline, CDR1 SNHLY and CDR2 FYNNEI. The CDR3 runs 18 residues. The source was unstimulated CD4+ T cells sorted from spleen or lymph node cells, collected before intestinal transplant. The gene calls are TRBV2 and TRBJ1-1; TRBD1 is a possible D gene (6 bases). This TCR derives from a human donor who received an intestinal transplant. DNA for the CDR3: TGTGCCAGCAGTGAAGCGATGATCTTCTCGGACAGTAACACTGAAGCTTTCTTT. It is translated as CASSEAMIFSDSNTEAFF.